Included here is one T cell receptor (beta chain) sequence, with context. These data come from a study of blood T cell repertoires in COVID-19. Looking at the study overall: The origin of the acute and convalescent COVID-19 samples was the United States, Italy and Spain.

Original data processing: Reference gene primer amplification gave estimated nucleated cell counts. Sequenced by immunoSEQ multiplex PCR; TCRdb stores in-frame clones only, minus some. Clone size and the V and J calls come from that table; the DNA yielded D and trimming. Found here are around 100,000 clones, approximately 90% of them singletons; the top ten hold approximately 4.2%. CDR1 and CDR2 (germline): SNHLY, FYNNEI. Between the trimmed V and J ends, which lost 3 bases and 8 bases, there was a span of 10 bases. The CDR3 consists of 12 residues. The V call is TRBV2, the J call TRBJ1-2; weak D call: TRBD1 (6 bases). The sequenced sample was peripheral blood. The clonotype originates from a woman between 45 and 65 years old with acute or convalescent COVID-19. The CDR3 DNA is TGTGCCAGCAGTGATTCGACAGGAGGCTACACCTTC. It specifies CASSDSTGGYTF.